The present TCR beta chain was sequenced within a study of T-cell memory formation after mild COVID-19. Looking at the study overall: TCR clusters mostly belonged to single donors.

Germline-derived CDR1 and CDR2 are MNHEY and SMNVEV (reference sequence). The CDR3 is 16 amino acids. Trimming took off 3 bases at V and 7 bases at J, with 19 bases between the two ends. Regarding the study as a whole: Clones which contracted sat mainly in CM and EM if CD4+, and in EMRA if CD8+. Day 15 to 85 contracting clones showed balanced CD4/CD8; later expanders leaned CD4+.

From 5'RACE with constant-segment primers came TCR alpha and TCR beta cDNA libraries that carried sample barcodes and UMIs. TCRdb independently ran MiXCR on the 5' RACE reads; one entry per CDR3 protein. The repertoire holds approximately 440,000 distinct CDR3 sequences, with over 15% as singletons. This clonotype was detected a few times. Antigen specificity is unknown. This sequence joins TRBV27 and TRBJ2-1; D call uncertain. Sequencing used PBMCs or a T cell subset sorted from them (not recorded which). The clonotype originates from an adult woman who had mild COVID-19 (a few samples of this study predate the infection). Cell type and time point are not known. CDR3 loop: CASSFKLQQGGNEQFF. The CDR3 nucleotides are TGTGCCAGCAGTTTTAAGTTGCAGCAAGGTGGGAATGAGCAGTTCTTC.